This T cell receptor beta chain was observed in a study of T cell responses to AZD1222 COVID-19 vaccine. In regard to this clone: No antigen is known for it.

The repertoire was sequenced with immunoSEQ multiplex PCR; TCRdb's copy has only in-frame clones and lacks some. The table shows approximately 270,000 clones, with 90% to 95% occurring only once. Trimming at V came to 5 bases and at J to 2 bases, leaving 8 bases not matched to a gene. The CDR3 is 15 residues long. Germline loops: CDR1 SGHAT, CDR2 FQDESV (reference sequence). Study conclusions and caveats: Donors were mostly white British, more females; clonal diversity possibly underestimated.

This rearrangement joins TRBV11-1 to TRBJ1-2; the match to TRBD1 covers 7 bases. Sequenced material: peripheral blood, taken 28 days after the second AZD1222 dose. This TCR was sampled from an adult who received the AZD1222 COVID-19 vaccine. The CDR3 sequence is CASSVQGGANYGYTF. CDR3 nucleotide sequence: TGTGCCAGCAGCGTCCAGGGGGGAGCAAACTATGGCTACACCTTC.